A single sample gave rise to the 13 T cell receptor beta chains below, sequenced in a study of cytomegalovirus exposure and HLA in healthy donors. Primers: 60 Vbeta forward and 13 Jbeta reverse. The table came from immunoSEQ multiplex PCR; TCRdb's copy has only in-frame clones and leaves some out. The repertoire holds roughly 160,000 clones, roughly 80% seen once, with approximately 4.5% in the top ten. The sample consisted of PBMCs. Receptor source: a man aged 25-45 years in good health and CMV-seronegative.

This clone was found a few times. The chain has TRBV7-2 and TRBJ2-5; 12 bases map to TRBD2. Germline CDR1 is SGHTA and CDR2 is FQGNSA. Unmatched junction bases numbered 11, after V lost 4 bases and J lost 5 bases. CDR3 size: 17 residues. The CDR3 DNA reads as TGTGCCAGCAGCTCAGCGGCTAGCGGGAGGGGATCGGAGACCCAGTACTTC. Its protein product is CASSSAASGRGSETQYF.

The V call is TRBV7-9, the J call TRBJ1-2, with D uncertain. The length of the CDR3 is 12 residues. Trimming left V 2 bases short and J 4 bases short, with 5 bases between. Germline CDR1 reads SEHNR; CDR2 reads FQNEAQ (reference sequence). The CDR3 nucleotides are TGTGCCAGCAGCTTAAGAGTCTATGGCTACACCTTC. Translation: CASSLRVYGYTF. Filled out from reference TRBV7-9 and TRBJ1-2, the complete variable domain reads DTGVSQNPRHKITKRGQNVTFRCDPISEHNRLYWYRQTLGQGPEFLTYFQNEAQLEKSRLLSDRFSAERPKGSFSTLEIQRTEQGDSAMYLCASSLRVYGYTFGSGTRLTVV.

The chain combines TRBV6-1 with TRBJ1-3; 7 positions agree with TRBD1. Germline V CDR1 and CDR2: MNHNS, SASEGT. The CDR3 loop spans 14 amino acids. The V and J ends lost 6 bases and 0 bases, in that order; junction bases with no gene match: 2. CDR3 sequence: CASRDRFSGNTIYF. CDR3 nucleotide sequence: TGTGCCAGCAGGGACAGGTTCTCTGGAAACACCATATATTTT.

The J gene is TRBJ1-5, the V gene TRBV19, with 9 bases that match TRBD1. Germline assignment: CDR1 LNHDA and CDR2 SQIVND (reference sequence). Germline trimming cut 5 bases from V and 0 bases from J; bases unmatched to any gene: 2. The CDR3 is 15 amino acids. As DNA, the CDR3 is TGTGCCAGTAGTTGGGACAGGGATAGCAATCAGCCCCAGCATTTT. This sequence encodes CASSWDRDSNQPQHF.

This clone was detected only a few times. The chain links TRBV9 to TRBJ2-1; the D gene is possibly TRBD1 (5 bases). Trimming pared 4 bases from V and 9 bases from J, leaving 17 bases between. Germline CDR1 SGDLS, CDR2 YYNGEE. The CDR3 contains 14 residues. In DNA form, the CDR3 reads TGTGCCAGCAGCCCGACAGACTTCTACGGTGAGCAGTTCTTC. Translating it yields CASSPTDFYGEQFF. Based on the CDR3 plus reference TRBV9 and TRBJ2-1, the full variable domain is DSGVTQTPKHLITATGQRVTLRCSPRSGDLSVYWYQQSLDQGLQFLIQYYNGEERAKGNILERFSAQQFPDLHSELNLSSLELGDSALYFCASSPTDFYGEQFFGPGTRLTVL.

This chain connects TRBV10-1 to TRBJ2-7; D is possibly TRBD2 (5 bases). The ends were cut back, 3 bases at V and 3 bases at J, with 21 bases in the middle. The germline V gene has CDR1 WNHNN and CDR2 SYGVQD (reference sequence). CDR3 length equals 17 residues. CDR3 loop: CASSEGLHREEIYEQYF. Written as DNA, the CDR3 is TGCGCCAGCAGTGAAGGGTTGCACCGGGAAGAAATCTACGAGCAGTACTTC.

The CDR3 nucleotides are TGCGCCAGCAGCCTCGGACAGGGAGATGACTACACCTTC. It is translated as CASSLGQGDDYTF. The chain has TRBV5-1 and TRBJ1-2, with 8 bases that match TRBD1. The germline gives CDR1 SGHRS, CDR2 YFSETQ. With 4 bases clipped from V and 10 bases from J, the junction kept 9 bases outside the gene matches. The CDR3 length is 13 residues.

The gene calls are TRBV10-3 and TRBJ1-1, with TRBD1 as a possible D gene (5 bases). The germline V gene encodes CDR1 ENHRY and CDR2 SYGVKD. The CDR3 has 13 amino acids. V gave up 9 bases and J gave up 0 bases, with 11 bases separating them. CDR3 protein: CAIKGLMNTEAFF. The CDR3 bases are TGTGCCATTAAGGGGTTAATGAACACTGAAGCTTTCTTT.

This CDR3 is CASSPGSHTEAFF. CDR3 coding DNA: TGTGCCAGCAGCCCAGGGTCCCACACTGAAGCTTTCTTT. This chain uses TRBV7-6 with TRBJ1-1; the D gene is possibly TRBD1 (5 bases). Germline CDR1 and CDR2: SGHVS and FNYEAQ. Trimming stripped 5 bases from V and 3 bases from J, with 10 bases between. The CDR3 sequence is 13 residues long.

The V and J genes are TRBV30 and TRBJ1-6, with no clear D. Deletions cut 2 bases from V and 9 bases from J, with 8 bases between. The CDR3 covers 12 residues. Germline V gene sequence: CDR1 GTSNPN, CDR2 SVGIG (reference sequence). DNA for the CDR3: TGTGCCTGGAGTCCCGCGGGTTCACCCCTCCACTTT. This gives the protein CAWSPAGSPLHF.

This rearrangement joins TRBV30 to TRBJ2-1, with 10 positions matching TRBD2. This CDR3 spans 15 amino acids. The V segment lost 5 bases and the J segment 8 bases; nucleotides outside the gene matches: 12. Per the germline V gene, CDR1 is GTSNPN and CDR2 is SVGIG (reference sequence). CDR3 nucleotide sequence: TGTGCCTGGGTTATTTTCCGGACTAGCGGATATGAGCAGTTCTTC. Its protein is CAWVIFRTSGYEQFF.

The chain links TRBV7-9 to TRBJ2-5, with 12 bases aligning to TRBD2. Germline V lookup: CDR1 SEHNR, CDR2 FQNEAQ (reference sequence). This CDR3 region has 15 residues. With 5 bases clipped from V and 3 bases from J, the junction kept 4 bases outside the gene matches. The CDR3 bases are TGTGCCAGCAGCAAGAGGACTAGCGGGAAAGAGACCCAGTACTTC. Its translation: CASSKRTSGKETQYF.

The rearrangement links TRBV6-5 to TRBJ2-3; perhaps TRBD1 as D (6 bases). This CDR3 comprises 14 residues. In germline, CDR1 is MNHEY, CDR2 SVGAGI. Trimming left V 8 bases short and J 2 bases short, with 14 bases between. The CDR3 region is CASRLAGDTDTQYF. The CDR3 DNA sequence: TGTGCCAGCCGACTCGCAGGGGACACAGATACGCAGTATTTT.